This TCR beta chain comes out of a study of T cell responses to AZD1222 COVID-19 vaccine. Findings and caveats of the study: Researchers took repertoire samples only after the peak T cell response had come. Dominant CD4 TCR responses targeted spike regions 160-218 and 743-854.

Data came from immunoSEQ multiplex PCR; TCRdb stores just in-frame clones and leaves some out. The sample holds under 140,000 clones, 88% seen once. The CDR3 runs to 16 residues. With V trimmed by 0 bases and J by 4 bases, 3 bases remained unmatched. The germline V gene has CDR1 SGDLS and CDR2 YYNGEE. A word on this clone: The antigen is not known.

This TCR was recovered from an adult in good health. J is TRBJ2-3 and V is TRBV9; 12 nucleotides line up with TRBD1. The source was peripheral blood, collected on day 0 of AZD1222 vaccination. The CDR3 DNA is TGTGCCAGCAGCGTAGGAGGGACAGGGGGCGCAGATACGCAGTATTTT. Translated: CASSVGGTGGADTQYF.